This paragraph covers one T cell receptor (beta chain) sequence. This sample was taken from a study of blood T cell repertoires in COVID-19. CDR1 is SGHRS, CDR2 YFSETQ, per germline. The CDR3 is 14 residues long. J was trimmed by 3 bases and V by 4 bases; bases with no gene match: 5. Libraries were prepared by immunoSEQ multiplex PCR; TCRdb keeps only in-frame clonotypes and omits some of them. The sample yields some 140,000 clones, more than 80% seen once. This receptor was obtained from a man aged 50 to 60 with acute or convalescent COVID-19. Sequenced input: peripheral blood. The rearrangement uses TRBV5-1 and TRBJ2-3, with 7 bases fitting TRBD1. CDR3 bases: TGCGCCAGCAGCCCGGGACAGAGAACAGATACGCAGTATTTT. Amino acid sequence: CASSPGQRTDTQYF.